These 26 T cell receptor beta chains were sequenced from one sample in a study of blood T cell repertoires in COVID-19 (dated by TCRdb to the early 2020s). To prepare the library, the immunoSEQ multiplex PCR assay was applied. TCRdb re-hosts the immuneACCESS table, in-frame sequences only. Its copies lack some clones; in the studies checked, an unresolved V gene accounts for under half of them, and the cause for the rest is not known. The sample profile shows 110,000 or so clones; approximately 80% of them were found once. The ten biggest clones cover 8% to 9.5% of the sample. Sample: peripheral blood. The receptors here all came from a woman in her sixties or seventies with acute or convalescent COVID-19.

The chain joins TRBV27 to TRBJ2-7, with a weak D call TRBD1 (5 bases). Trimming shortened V by 4 bases and J by 5 bases, and 12 bases separated the two germline ends. This CDR3 has 13 amino acids. In germline, CDR1 is MNHEY, CDR2 SMNVEV (reference sequence). CDR3 amino acids: CASSSQGTNEQYF. For the CDR3, the DNA is TGTGCCAGCAGTTCCCAGGGCACGAACGAGCAGTACTTC.

The chain uses TRBV7-9 and TRBJ1-6; no clear D gene. The germline CDR1 and CDR2 sequences are SEHNR and FQNEAQ (reference sequence). Trimming left V 0 bases short and J 9 bases short, with 6 bases between. This CDR3 is built from 13 residues. CDR3 amino acids: CASSLAAGSPLHF. The DNA of the CDR3 is TGTGCCAGCAGCTTAGCCGCAGGTTCACCCCTCCACTTT. The complete variable domain, with remaining parts taken from reference TRBV7-9 and TRBJ1-6, reads DTGVSQNPRHKITKRGQNVTFRCDPISEHNRLYWYRQTLGQGPEFLTYFQNEAQLEKSRLLSDRFSAERPKGSFSTLEIQRTEQGDSAMYLCASSLAAGSPLHFGNGTRLTVT.

This chain links TRBV19 with TRBJ2-3; 10 bases align to TRBD1. The V gene's germline CDR1 is LNHDA and CDR2 SQIVND (reference sequence). CDR3 length: 13 residues. J lost 4 bases, V lost 6 bases, and 1 base had no gene match. The DNA for the CDR3 is TGTGCCAGTAGGACAGGGGGCGCAGATACGCAGTATTTT. Translated: CASRTGGADTQYF.

The V call is TRBV7-2, the J call TRBJ1-1; D is uncertain. Trimming removed 5 bases at V and 1 base at J, with 14 bases between. Looked up from germline, CDR1 is SGHTA and CDR2 is FQGNSA. The CDR3 sequence is 15 residues long. The chain's CDR3 is CASSPEGTSNTEAFF. The DNA of the CDR3 is TGTGCCAGCAGCCCAGAGGGCACCTCGAACACTGAAGCTTTCTTT. Full variable domain (outside the CDR3, taken from reference TRBV7-2 and TRBJ1-1): GAGVSQSPSNKVTEKGKDVELRCDPISGHTALYWYRQSLGQGLEFLIYFQGNSAPDKSGLPSDRFSAERTGGSVSTLTIQRTQQEDSAVYLCASSPEGTSNTEAFFGQGTRLTVV.

The rearrangement links TRBV7-2 to TRBJ1-3; unclear D gene. The CDR3 length is 14 residues. Trimming stripped 6 bases from V and 0 bases from J, with 9 bases between. CDR1 SGHTA and CDR2 FQGNSA come from the germline V gene. For the CDR3, the DNA is TGTGCCAGCAGTCGACTAGGCTCTGGAAACACCATATATTTT. Protein sequence: CASSRLGSGNTIYF.

V usage is TRBV5-6 and J usage is TRBJ1-2, with a weak D call TRBD1 (5 bases). This CDR3 has 14 residues. Trimming took 2 bases from V and 4 from J, leaving 12 bases between them. Germline V CDR1 and CDR2: SGHDT, YYEEEE. The CDR3 here is CASSLGPQGYGYTF. The DNA of the CDR3 is TGTGCCAGCAGCTTAGGGCCTCAGGGCTATGGCTACACCTTC.

This chain uses TRBV21-1 with TRBJ2-1; the table's D gene call, TRBD2, was not cross checked with the DNA. TRBV21-1 is classified as a pseudogene. CDR3 length: 16 amino acids. The CDR3: CASKLARAERYNEQFF. The CDR3 nucleotides read TGTGCCAGCAAACTAGCCCGGGCGGAGAGATACAATGAGCAGTTCTTC.

This sequence joins TRBV5-4 and TRBJ2-5, with 8 bases matching TRBD2. CDR1 is SGHNT and CDR2 is YYREEE in the germline V gene (reference sequence). V lost 0 bases to trimming and J lost 4 bases; unmatched junction nucleotides: 2. The CDR3 runs 14 residues. CDR3: CASSLGGRLETQYF. The CDR3 nucleotides are TGTGCCAGCAGCTTGGGCGGGAGGCTAGAGACCCAGTACTTC.

The V gene is TRBV19, the J gene TRBJ2-7; tentative D call: TRBD1 (5 bases). The CDR3 is 15 amino acids. Germline lookup yields CDR1 LNHDA and CDR2 SQIVND (reference sequence). Trimming left V 1 base short and J 3 bases short, with 13 bases between. As DNA, the CDR3 is TGTGCCAGTAGTATAGGAGTGGGGCAGATCTACGAGCAGTACTTC. This sequence encodes CASSIGVGQIYEQYF.

This chain joins TRBV28 and TRBJ2-7; 9 bases fit TRBD2. Germline values: CDR1 MDHEN, CDR2 SYDVKM. The CDR3 is 15 amino acids. V shed 6 bases, J shed 1 base, and the junction held 7 bases outside the gene matches. The CDR3 is CASRREGFLSYEQYF. The CDR3 region has the DNA TGTGCCAGCAGGCGGGAGGGTTTCCTTTCCTACGAGCAGTACTTC.

This chain joins TRBV19 and TRBJ1-5; no definite D call. CDR3 length equals 13 residues. V gave up 3 bases and J gave up 1 base, with 4 bases separating them. Germline V gene lookup returns CDR1 LNHDA and CDR2 SQIVND (reference sequence). CDR3 sequence: CASSISSNQPQHF. The CDR3 nucleotides read TGTGCCAGTAGTATTAGCAGCAATCAGCCCCAGCATTTT.

J is TRBJ1-1 and V is TRBV7-9; D gene ambiguous. This CDR3 is 11 amino acids long. CDR1 and CDR2 from the germline V gene are SEHNR and FQNEAQ (reference sequence). The V end was cut by 5 bases, the J end by 7 bases, with 8 bases between. The CDR3 DNA reads as TGTGCCAGCAGCCCAGATAATGAAGCTTTCTTT. Protein: CASSPDNEAFF.

V is TRBV4-1 and J is TRBJ2-1; a possible D gene is TRBD1 (6 bases). The germline V gene has CDR1 MGHRA and CDR2 YSYEKL. V was trimmed by 0 bases and J by 2 bases, leaving 8 bases between them. The CDR3 has 15 residues. Written as DNA, the CDR3 is TGCGCCAGCAGCCAAGATGGACAGCCCTACAATGAGCAGTTCTTC. Its translation is CASSQDGQPYNEQFF.

This sequence joins TRBV18 and TRBJ2-6; possible D gene TRBD2, 7 bases. Germline V gives CDR1 KGHSH, CDR2 LQKENI. The CDR3 covers 18 residues. Trimming took 3 bases from V and 1 from J, leaving 16 bases between them. For the CDR3, the DNA is TGTGCCAGCTCACCCAGAACGGGGGGCGGATCTGGGGCCAACGTCCTGACTTTC. Its protein is CASSPRTGGGSGANVLTF.

The chain couples TRBV5-6 to TRBJ2-3, with D perhaps TRBD1 (5 bases). V lost 0 bases to trimming and J lost 6 bases, with 11 bases between them. CDR3 length equals 14 residues. Germline loops: CDR1 SGHDT, CDR2 YYEEEE. CDR3 sequence reads: CASSLVQGVDTQYF. The CDR3 DNA is TGTGCCAGCAGCTTGGTTCAGGGCGTGGATACGCAGTATTTT.

J is TRBJ2-7 and V is TRBV27; a possible D gene is TRBD2 (5 bases). The germline gives CDR1 MNHEY, CDR2 SMNVEV (reference sequence). V dropped 4 bases and J dropped 5 bases, with 27 bases sitting between them. The CDR3 has 18 amino acids. CDR3: CASSSIGLRRTPHHEQYF. The CDR3, as DNA: TGTGCCAGCAGTTCTATTGGCCTCCGGAGGACTCCGCATCACGAGCAGTACTTC.

CDR3 nucleotide sequence: TGTGCCAGCAGCTTGGCCGGGGGGCCCGGCACCGGGGAGCTGTTTTTT. Its protein is CASSLAGGPGTGELFF. V is TRBV5-4 and J is TRBJ2-2, with a possible D match to TRBD2 (7 bases). The V gene's germline CDR1 is SGHNT and CDR2 YYREEE (reference sequence). The CDR3 is made up of 16 amino acids. Trimming took 0 bases from V and 4 from J, leaving 13 bases between them.

CDR3 protein: CASSQSGAGRGTGELFF. The CDR3 nucleotides read TGCGCCAGCAGCCAATCCGGGGCGGGACGGGGGACCGGGGAGCTGTTTTTT. The J gene is TRBJ2-2, the V gene TRBV4-1; TRBD2 might be the D (6 bases). Germline CDR1 is MGHRA and CDR2 is YSYEKL. The CDR3 has 17 amino acids. Trimming stripped 2 bases from V and 5 bases from J, with 18 bases between.

This clone was seen once. This chain joins TRBV30 and TRBJ2-3, with D perhaps matching TRBD2 (5 bases). The V end was cut by 3 bases, the J end by 10 bases, with 17 bases between. Germline V gene sequence: CDR1 GTSNPN, CDR2 SVGIG (reference sequence). This CDR3 comprises 13 residues. The CDR3 region has the DNA TGTGCCTGGAGGGAAGGACTGTCAAGTTCGCAGTATTTT. This codes for CAWREGLSSSQYF.

This chain joins TRBV12-5 and TRBJ1-1; TRBD1 matches 9 bases. With 1 base clipped from V and 6 bases from J, the junction kept 6 bases outside the gene matches. The CDR3 totals 15 residues. Germline CDR1 and CDR2: LGHNT and FRNRAP. The CDR3 sequence: CASGLDSGQGSEAFF. DNA for the CDR3: TGTGCTAGTGGTTTGGACTCGGGACAGGGATCTGAAGCTTTCTTT.

V gene TRBV28 combines with J gene TRBJ2-3, with D tentatively TRBD2 (6 bases). The CDR3 has 15 residues. Trimming shortened V by 4 bases and J by 4 bases, and 15 bases separated the two germline ends. The germline gives CDR1 MDHEN, CDR2 SYDVKM. CDR3 nucleotide sequence: TGTGCCAGCAGTTCTAGCGCCCTGGGTGCAGATACGCAGTATTTT. It translates to CASSSSALGADTQYF.

J is TRBJ2-2 and V is TRBV6-2 or TRBV6-3, with 7 bases aligning to TRBD1. The V gene's germline CDR1 is MNHEY and CDR2 SVGEGT. CDR3 length equals 13 residues. Losses at the gene ends were 6 bases for V and 5 bases for J; bases not matched to a gene: 3. The CDR3 DNA reads TGTGCCAGCAGCGACAGGGTGACCGGGGAGCTGTTTTTT. This codes for CASSDRVTGELFF.

The J gene is TRBJ2-4, the V gene TRBV6-1; no reliable D call. The CDR3 sequence is 14 residues long. The germline V and J ends were trimmed by 1 base and 0 bases, with 4 bases remaining between them. Germline loops: CDR1 MNHNS, CDR2 SASEGT. The CDR3 nucleotides read TGTGCCAGCAGTGAAGGTATAGCCAAAAACATTCAGTACTTC. It translates to CASSEGIAKNIQYF.

This chain joins TRBV7-2 and TRBJ1-5, with D perhaps TRBD1 (5 bases). Trimming shortened V by 3 bases and J by 4 bases, and 7 bases separated the two germline ends. The germline CDR1 and CDR2 sequences are SGHTA and FQGNSA. The length of the CDR3 is 13 residues. The CDR3 loop is CASSLGRNQPQHF. As DNA, the CDR3 is TGTGCCAGCAGCTTGGGGCGAAATCAGCCCCAGCATTTT.

This clone has a single count. The V and J genes are TRBV19 and TRBJ2-5; 8 bases are a match to TRBD2. This CDR3 is 13 amino acids long. The J segment lost 4 bases and the V segment lost 5 bases, leaving 3 bases of the junction unmatched. Germline CDR1 and CDR2: LNHDA and SQIVND (reference sequence). The CDR3 bases are TGTGCCAGTAGTTTCGCGGGAGGAGAGACCCAGTACTTC. Encoded protein: CASSFAGGETQYF.

CDR3 DNA: TGTGCCACCAGCAGAGGCCAGACGGGCTATGGCTACACCTTC. It specifies CATSRGQTGYGYTF. This rearrangement joins TRBV15 to TRBJ1-2; D gene unclear. In germline, CDR1 is LNHNV, CDR2 YYDKDF (reference sequence). This CDR3 is built from 14 residues. Trimming took 1 base from V and 4 from J, leaving 10 bases between them.